One and the same sample provided the 11 T cell receptor beta chains below, sequenced in a study of molecular identifiers for immune sequencing clone quantification. TCRdb used MiXCR to reprocess the PCR reads, holding one entry per CDR3 protein. The data contain about half a million distinct CDR3 sequences, roughly 26% of them singletons. The sample taken for sequencing was naive CD8+ T cells from blood, with Jurkat cell RNA spiked in. Subset: FACS-sorted CD8+CD4-CCR7+CD45RA+ naive T cells. These TCRs come from a human donor in good health. Some libraries in this study had Jurkat cell RNA spiked in.

Details on this clonotype: A read error may be the cause here, since a much bigger clone is one base away. This chain links TRBV6-1 with TRBJ2-7; possibly TRBD1 or TRBD2 for D (5 bases each). CDR1 is MNHNS, CDR2 SASEGT, per germline. The CDR3 runs to 12 residues. The chain's CDR3 is CTSSGDGYEQYF. Written as DNA, the CDR3 is TGTACCAGCAGTGGGGACGGGTACGAGCAGTACTTC.

This rearrangement joins TRBV18 to TRBJ1-1; no reliable D call. V lost 2 bases to trimming and J lost 3 bases, with 13 bases between them. The CDR3 runs 15 residues. CDR1 and CDR2 from the germline V gene are KGHSH and LQKENI. CDR3 coding DNA: TGTGCCAGCTCACCAGATGAGGGAATTTACACTGAAGCTTTCTTT. Amino acid sequence: CASSPDEGIYTEAFF.

This clonotype was counted a few times. The J gene is TRBJ2-2, the V gene TRBV12-3 or TRBV12-4; the D is unclear. This CDR3 comprises 13 residues. V was clipped by 6 bases and J by 4 bases, with 9 bases between them. The CDR3 reads CASSPVSTGELFF. The CDR3 DNA reads TGTGCCAGCAGCCCCGTGTCCACCGGGGAGCTGTTTTTT.

In regard to this clonotype: A much bigger clone sits one base away, suggesting this may be a read error. The chain carries TRBV30 and TRBJ1-2; no clear D gene. V lost 4 bases to trimming and J lost 6 bases, with 12 bases between them. The CDR3 is 12 amino acids. Germline assignment: CDR1 GTSNPN and CDR2 SVGIG (reference sequence). The CDR3: CAWNSVTDGYTF. In nucleotides, the CDR3 is TGTGCCTGGAATTCGGTGACTGATGGCTACACCTTC.

At least ten counts were recorded for this clonotype. This sequence joins TRBV7-9 and TRBJ1-1; D is unclear. Germline values: CDR1 SEHNR, CDR2 FQNEAQ (reference sequence). Trimming pared 5 bases from V and 1 base from J, leaving 8 bases between. The CDR3 covers 13 residues. The CDR3 loop is CASSVDPNTEAFF. In DNA form, the CDR3 reads TGTGCCAGCAGCGTTGACCCGAACACTGAAGCTTTCTTT.

The chain combines TRBV19 with TRBJ2-3; 9 bases align to TRBD2. The V and J ends lost 3 bases and 8 bases, in that order; junction bases with no gene match: 12. CDR3 length: 16 amino acids. Germline V gives CDR1 LNHDA, CDR2 SQIVND (reference sequence). DNA for the CDR3: TGTGCCAGTAGTATGGGCGGGAGGGCCCTCAAAGGTACGCAGTATTTT. Protein sequence: CASSMGGRALKGTQYF.

This clonotype was detected ten times or more. This chain joins TRBV6-5 and TRBJ1-1; D is undetermined. This CDR3 comprises 14 residues. The germline gives CDR1 MNHEY, CDR2 SVGAGI. Trimming took off 0 bases at V and 0 bases at J, with 5 bases between the two ends. The chain's CDR3 is CASSYSTLNTEAFF. The CDR3 bases are TGTGCCAGCAGTTACTCGACACTGAACACTGAAGCTTTCTTT.

The chain joins TRBV7-9 to TRBJ1-1; D uncertain. Germline CDR1 is SEHNR and CDR2 is FQNEAQ (reference sequence). V shed 8 bases and J shed 1 base, with 14 bases lying between them. The length of the CDR3 is 14 residues. The CDR3 spells CASGPLSENTEAFF. The CDR3 region has the DNA TGTGCCAGCGGCCCCCTCAGCGAGAACACTGAAGCTTTCTTT.

The chain employs TRBV24-1 and TRBJ2-1, with D uncertain. Germline values: CDR1 KGHDR, CDR2 SFDVKD. The CDR3 is 16 amino acids. The V end lost 5 bases, the J end lost 3 bases, and 16 bases lay between the germline ends. The CDR3 DNA follows: TGTGCCACCAGTGGGAAGAACTTAGACAACTACAATGAGCAGTTCTTC. This codes for CATSGKNLDNYNEQFF.

The chain has TRBV7-9 and TRBJ2-2; no clear D. The germline V gene has CDR1 SEHNR and CDR2 FQNEAQ (reference sequence). The CDR3 runs 15 residues. Trimming shortened V by 2 bases and J by 7 bases, and 14 bases separated the two germline ends. The CDR3 protein is CASSLPGLSDGELFF. The CDR3 bases are TGTGCCAGCAGCTTACCCGGGCTCTCCGACGGGGAGCTGTTTTTT.

As concerns this clonotype: This sequence may be a read error, since a much larger clone differs from it by one base. V is TRBV28 and J is TRBJ2-3, with a possible D match to TRBD1 (6 bases). The CDR3 is made up of 17 amino acids. Germline assignment: CDR1 MDHEN and CDR2 SYDVKM. The CDR3 here is CASSLLGARSFTDTRYF. CDR3 DNA sequence: TGTGCCAGCAGTTTATTGGGGGCCCGATCTTTCACAGATACGCGGTATTTT. Filled out from reference TRBV28 and TRBJ2-3, the complete variable domain reads DVKVTQSSRYLVKRTGEKVFLECVQDMDHENMFWYRQDPGLGLRLIYFSYDVKMKEKGDIPEGYSVSREKKERFSLILESASTNQTSMYLCASSLLGARSFTDTRYFGPGTRLTVL.